This T cell receptor (beta chain) was obtained from a study of OX40 agonist ivuxolimab in advanced cancers. Study-wide background: A diagnosis of hepatocellular carcinoma, melanoma, renal cell or head and neck cancer was present in dose-escalation patients.

Here immunoSEQ multiplex PCR was the method, and the copy in TCRdb shows in-frame clones only, minus some. The sample lists roughly 65,000 clones, 91% occurring once. The clonotype was recovered from an adult with an advanced solid tumor such as melanoma, head and neck, liver or kidney cancer. This specimen was CD4+ or CD8+ T cells sorted from blood, taken in a trial of the OX40 agonist ivuxolimab.

CDR3 DNA sequence: TGTGCCAGTAGTATAGATTGGGCTAGCGGCAAAGAGACCCAGTACTTC. Translating gives CASSIDWASGKETQYF. The chain employs TRBV19 and TRBJ2-5, with 7 bases that match TRBD2. Trimming at V came to 0 bases and at J to 3 bases, leaving 7 bases not matched to a gene. This CDR3 spans 16 amino acids. Germline V lookup: CDR1 LNHDA, CDR2 SQIVND (reference sequence).